Reported below is one TCR beta chain. What it binds is unknown. This entry comes from a study of blood T cells in healthy people across ages. Notes on the study in general: For the donors, CMV status was unknown and possibly confounded expanded clonotype changes. Long-lived donors had more naive CD4+ cells and higher diversity than aged donors.

Germline V gene data show CDR1 as KGHSH and CDR2 as LQKENI. V was clipped by 5 bases and J by 4 bases, with 15 bases between them. The CDR3 totals 14 residues. The second PCR ran about 6 to 12 cycles with a sample-barcoded 5' primer and J-beta primers. MiXCR, applied by TCRdb to the 5' RACE reads, yields one record per CDR3 protein. The table lists about 760,000 distinct CDR3 sequences, about 61% of them singletons. This receptor was taken from a man aged 35-49 years in good health. Sequencing was performed on blood. The J gene is TRBJ2-7, the V gene TRBV18; D is possibly TRBD1 (6 bases). The chain's CDR3 is CASSMTGGHYEQYF. Here the CDR3 DNA reads TGTGCCAGCTCAATGACTGGGGGCCATTACGAGCAGTACTTC.